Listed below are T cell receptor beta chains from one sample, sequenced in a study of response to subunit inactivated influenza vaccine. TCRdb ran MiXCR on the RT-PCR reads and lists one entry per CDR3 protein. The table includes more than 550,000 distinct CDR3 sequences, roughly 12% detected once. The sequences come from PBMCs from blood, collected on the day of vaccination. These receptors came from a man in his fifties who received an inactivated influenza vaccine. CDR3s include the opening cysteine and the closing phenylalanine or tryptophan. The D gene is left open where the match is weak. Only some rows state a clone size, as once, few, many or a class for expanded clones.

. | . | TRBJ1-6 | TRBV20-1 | CSARDSGLTYNSPLHF | TGCAGTGCTAGAGATAGTGGGTTAACCTATAATTCACCCCTCCACTTT
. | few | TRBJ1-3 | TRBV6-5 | CASSYSDGGNTIYF | TGTGCCAGCAGTTACTCCGACGGGGGAAACACCATATATTTT
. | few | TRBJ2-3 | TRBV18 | CASSPPGRPSYTDTQYF | TGTGCCAGCTCACCACCGGGGAGGCCGTCATACACAGATACGCAGTATTTT
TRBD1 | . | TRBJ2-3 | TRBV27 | CASSLLTGGSTDTQYF | TGTGCCAGCAGTTTGCTGACAGGGGGCAGTACAGATACGCAGTATTTT
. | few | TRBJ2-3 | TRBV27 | CASSLSSVPDTQYF | TGTGCCAGCAGTTTATCTTCAGTCCCAGATACGCAGTATTTT
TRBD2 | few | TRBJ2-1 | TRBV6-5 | CASSYSRGLAGMNEQFF | TGTGCCAGCAGTTACTCAAGAGGACTAGCGGGGATGAATGAGCAGTTCTTC
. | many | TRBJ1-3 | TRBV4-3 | CASSHGGTASGNTIYF | TGCGCCAGCAGCCACGGTGGCACAGCCTCTGGAAACACCATATATTTT
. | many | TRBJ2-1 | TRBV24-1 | CATSGPYRDEQFF | TGTGCCACCAGTGGCCCCTATAGGGATGAGCAGTTCTTC
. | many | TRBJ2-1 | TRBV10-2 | CASSAGLFEQFF | TGCGCCAGCAGTGCCGGACTGTTTGAGCAGTTCTTC
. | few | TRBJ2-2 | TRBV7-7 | CASSPSRSTGELFF | TGTGCTAGCAGCCCCTCCCGGAGCACCGGGGAGCTGTTTTTT
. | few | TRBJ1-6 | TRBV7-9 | CASSLAGVSPLHF | TGTGCCAGCAGCTTGGCCGGGGTCTCACCCCTCCACTTT
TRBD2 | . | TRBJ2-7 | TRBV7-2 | CASSLTYGGEQYF | TGTGCCAGCAGCTTAACTTACGGGGGGGAGCAGTACTTC
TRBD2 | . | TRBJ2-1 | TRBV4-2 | CASSLSDGGNEQFF | TGTGCCAGCAGCTTATCGGACGGGGGGAATGAGCAGTTCTTC
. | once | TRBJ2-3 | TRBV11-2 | CASSPPVGPGQADTQYF | TGTGCCAGCAGCCCTCCTGTCGGTCCGGGGCAGGCAGATACGCAGTATTTT
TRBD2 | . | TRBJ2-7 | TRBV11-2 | CASSLGAGKDYEQYF | TGTGCCAGCAGCTTAGGAGCGGGGAAGGACTACGAGCAGTACTTC
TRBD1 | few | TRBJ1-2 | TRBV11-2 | CASSHDRGSYGYTF | TGTGCCAGCAGCCACGACAGGGGAAGTTATGGCTACACCTTC
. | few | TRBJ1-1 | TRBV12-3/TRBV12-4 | CASSRPPGNTEAFF | TGTGCCAGCAGTCGCCCCCCGGGGAACACTGAAGCTTTCTTT
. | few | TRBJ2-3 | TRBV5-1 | CASSLQGLQHDTQYF | TGCGCCAGCAGCTTGCAGGGGCTACAACACGATACGCAGTATTTT
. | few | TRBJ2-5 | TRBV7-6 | CASSKPRGTIQETQYF | TGTGCCAGCAGTAAACCTAGGGGAACAATCCAAGAGACCCAGTACTTC
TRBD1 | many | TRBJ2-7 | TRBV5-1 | CASSLRDSYEQYF | TGTGCCAGCAGCCTAAGGGACAGTTACGAGCAGTACTTC
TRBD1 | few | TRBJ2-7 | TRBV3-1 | CASSPVRTGIGEQYF | TGTGCCAGCAGCCCGGTTAGGACAGGAATTGGGGAGCAGTACTTC
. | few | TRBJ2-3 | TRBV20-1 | CSARRGPGTDTQYF | TGCAGTGCTAGGCGTGGGCCTGGCACAGATACGCAGTATTTT
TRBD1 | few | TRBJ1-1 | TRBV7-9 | CASSLVARTGREKAFF | TGTGCCAGCAGCTTAGTGGCAAGGACAGGGAGGGAAAAAGCTTTCTTT
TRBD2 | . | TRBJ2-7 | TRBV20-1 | CSAPPSGRASYEQYF | TGCAGTGCCCCCCCAAGCGGGAGGGCCTCCTACGAGCAGTACTTC
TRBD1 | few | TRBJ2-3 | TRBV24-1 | CATSDHGTGRTDTQYF | TGTGCCACCAGTGACCACGGGACAGGAAGGACAGATACGCAGTATTTT
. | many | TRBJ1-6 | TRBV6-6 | CASSPRDNSPLHF | TGTGCCAGCAGTCCCCGTGATAATTCACCCCTCCACTTT
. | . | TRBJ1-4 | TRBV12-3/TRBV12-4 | CASSLGGPNEKLFF | TGTGCCAGCAGTTTGGGGGGGCCTAATGAAAAACTGTTTTTT
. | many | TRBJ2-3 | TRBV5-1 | CASSLAFRGSDTQYF | TGCGCCAGCAGCTTGGCCTTCAGGGGTTCAGATACGCAGTATTTT
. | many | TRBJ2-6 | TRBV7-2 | CASSSHIASGANVLTF | TGTGCCAGCAGCTCCCATATAGCCTCTGGGGCCAACGTCCTGACTTTC
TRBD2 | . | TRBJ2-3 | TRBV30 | CAWDYGLAGSTDTQYF | TGTGCCTGGGACTACGGACTAGCGGGGAGCACAGATACGCAGTATTTT
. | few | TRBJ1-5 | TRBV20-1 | CSARGGGSDQPQHF | TGCAGTGCTAGAGGGGGGGGCAGTGATCAGCCCCAGCATTTT
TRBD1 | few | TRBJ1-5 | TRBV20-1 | CSARETGGGNQPQHF | TGCAGTGCTAGAGAGACAGGGGGGGGCAATCAGCCCCAGCATTTT
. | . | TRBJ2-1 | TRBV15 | CATSRARPGNEQFF | TGTGCCACCAGCAGAGCTCGCCCCGGCAATGAGCAGTTCTTC
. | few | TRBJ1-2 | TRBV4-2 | CASSQDTYGYTF | TGTGCCAGCAGCCAAGATACGTATGGCTACACCTTC
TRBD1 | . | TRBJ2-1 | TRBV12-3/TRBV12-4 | CASRGRTGQGNNEQFF | TGTGCCAGCAGGGGAAGAACGGGACAGGGGAACAATGAGCAGTTCTTC
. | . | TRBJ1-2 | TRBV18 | CASSVQENGYTF | TGTGCCAGCTCAGTACAGGAGAATGGCTACACCTTC
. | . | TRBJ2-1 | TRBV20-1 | CSARAPRKSYNEQFF | TGCAGTGCTAGAGCCCCCCGGAAATCCTACAATGAGCAGTTCTTC
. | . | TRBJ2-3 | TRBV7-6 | CASSSTWDSTDTQYF | TGTGCCAGCAGCTCAACCTGGGACAGCACAGATACGCAGTATTTT
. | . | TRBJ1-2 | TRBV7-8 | CASSSDSHRTF | TGTGCCAGCAGCTCCGACAGTCACCGCACCTTC
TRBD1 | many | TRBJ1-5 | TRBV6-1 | CASSEMNRGVNQPQHF | TGTGCCAGCAGTGAAATGAACAGGGGGGTCAATCAGCCCCAGCATTTT
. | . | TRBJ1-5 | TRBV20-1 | CSARGRAGNQPQHF | TGCAGTGCTAGAGGGAGGGCAGGCAATCAGCCCCAGCATTTT